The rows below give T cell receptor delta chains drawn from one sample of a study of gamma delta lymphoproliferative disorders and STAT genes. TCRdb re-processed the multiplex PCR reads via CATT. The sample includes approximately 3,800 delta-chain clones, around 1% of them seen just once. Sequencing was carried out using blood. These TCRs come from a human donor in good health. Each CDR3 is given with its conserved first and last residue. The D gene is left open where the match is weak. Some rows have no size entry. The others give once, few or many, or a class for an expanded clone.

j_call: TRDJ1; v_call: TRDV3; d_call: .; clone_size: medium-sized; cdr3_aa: CAFDGSTEGDKLIF; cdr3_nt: TGTGCCTTTGATGGTAGTACGGAGGGCGATAAACTCATCTTT
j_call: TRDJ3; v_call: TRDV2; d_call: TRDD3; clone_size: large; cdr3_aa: CACDRMTGGRSWDTRQMFF; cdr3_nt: TGTGCCTGTGACAGAATGACTGGGGGACGCTCCTGGGACACCCGACAGATGTTTTTC
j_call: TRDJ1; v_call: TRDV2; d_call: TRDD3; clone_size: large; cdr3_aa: CACDTVLGSNIKSTDKLIF; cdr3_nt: TGTGCCTGTGACACGGTACTGGGGAGCAACATAAAAAGCACCGATAAACTCATCTTT
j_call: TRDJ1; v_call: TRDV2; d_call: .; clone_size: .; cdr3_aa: CACDTLGSAYTDKLIF; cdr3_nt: TGTGCCTGTGACACATTGGGGAGCGCGTACACCGATAAACTCATCTTT
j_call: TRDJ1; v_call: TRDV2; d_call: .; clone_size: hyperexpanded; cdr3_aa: CACDTDLGYTDKLIF; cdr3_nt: TGTGCCTGTGACACCGATCTGGGGTACACCGATAAACTCATCTTT
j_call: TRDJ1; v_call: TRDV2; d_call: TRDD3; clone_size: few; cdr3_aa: CAYDTVSWGIDTDKLIF; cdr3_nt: TGTGCCTATGACACAGTAAGCTGGGGGATAGACACCGATAAGCTCATCTTT
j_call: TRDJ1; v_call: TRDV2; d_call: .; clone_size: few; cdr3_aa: CACDTVLEVPSYTNKLIF; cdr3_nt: TGTGCCTGTGACACCGTACTGGAGGTCCCCTCCTACACCAATAAACTCATCTTT
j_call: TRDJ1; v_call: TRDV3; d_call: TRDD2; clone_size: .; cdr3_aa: CAFYSYLGDIDKLIF; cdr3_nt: TGTGCCTTCTATTCCTACTTAGGGGACATCGATAAACTCATCTTT
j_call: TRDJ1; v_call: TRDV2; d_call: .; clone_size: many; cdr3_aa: CACDTVGNRGDKLIF; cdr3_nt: TGTGCCTGTGACACCGTCGGGAATCGGGGCGATAAACTCATCTTT
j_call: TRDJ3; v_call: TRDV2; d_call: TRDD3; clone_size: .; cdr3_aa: CACDATGGYGSWDTRQMFF; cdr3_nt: TGTGCCTGTGACGCAACTGGGGGATACGGGTCCTGGGACACCCGACAGATGTTTTTC
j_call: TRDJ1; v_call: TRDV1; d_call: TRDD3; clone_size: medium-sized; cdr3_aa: CALGELYSPTLGYWGIRGYLDKLIF; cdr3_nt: TGTGCTCTTGGGGAATTGTATTCTCCTACACTTGGGTACTGGGGGATAAGGGGTTATCTCGATAAACTCATCTTT
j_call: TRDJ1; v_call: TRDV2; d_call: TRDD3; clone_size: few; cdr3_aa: CACDTVSWGIDKLIF; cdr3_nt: TGTGCCTGTGACACAGTAAGCTGGGGGATCGATAAACTCATCTTT
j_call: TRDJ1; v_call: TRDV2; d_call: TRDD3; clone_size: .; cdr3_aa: CACDPPHTGGGHTDKLIF; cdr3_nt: TGTGCCTGTGACCCCCCCCACACTGGGGGCGGACACACCGATAAACTCATCTTT
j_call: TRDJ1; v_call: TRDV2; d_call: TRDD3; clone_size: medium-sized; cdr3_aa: CACDSLTALGDTGEPYTDKLIF; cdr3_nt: TGTGCCTGTGACAGTCTGACCGCGCTGGGGGATACGGGGGAACCCTACACCGATAAACTCATCTTT
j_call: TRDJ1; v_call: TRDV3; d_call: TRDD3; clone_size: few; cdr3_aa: CALPHFEHWGIRCADKLIF; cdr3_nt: TGTGCCTTGCCGCACTTCGAGCACTGGGGGATAAGGTGCGCCGATAAACTCATCTTT
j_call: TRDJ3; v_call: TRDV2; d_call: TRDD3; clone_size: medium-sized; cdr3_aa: CACDTATTGGYSSWDTRQMFF; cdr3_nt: TGTGCCTGTGACACCGCGACTACTGGGGGATACAGCTCCTGGGACACCCGACAGATGTTTTTC
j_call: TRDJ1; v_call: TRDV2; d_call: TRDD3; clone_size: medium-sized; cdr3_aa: CACEGVLGARRNIADKLIF; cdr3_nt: TGTGCCTGTGAAGGGGTACTGGGGGCCCGGCGGAATATCGCCGATAAACTCATCTTT
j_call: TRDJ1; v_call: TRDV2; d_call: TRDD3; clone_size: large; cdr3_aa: CACDPVLGASPTDKLIF; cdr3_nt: TGTGCCTGTGACCCAGTACTGGGGGCCTCTCCCACCGATAAACTCATCTTT
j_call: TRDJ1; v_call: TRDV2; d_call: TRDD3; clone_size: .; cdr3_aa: CACDRLTGGLHTDKLIF; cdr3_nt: TGTGCCTGTGACCGCCTTACTGGGGGACTCCATACCGATAAACTCATCTTT
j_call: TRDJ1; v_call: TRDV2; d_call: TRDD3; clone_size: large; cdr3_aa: CACDTVGTGGYDTDKLIF; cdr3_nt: TGTGCCTGTGACACCGTCGGTACTGGGGGATACGACACCGATAAACTCATCTTT
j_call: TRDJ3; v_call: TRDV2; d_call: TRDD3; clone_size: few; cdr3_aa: CACDSVHAGGYGSSWDTRQMFF; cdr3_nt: TGTGCCTGTGACTCTGTACACGCTGGGGGATACGGTAGCTCCTGGGACACCCGACAGATGTTTTTC
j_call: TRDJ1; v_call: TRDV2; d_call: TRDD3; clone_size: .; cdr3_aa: CACDPGGYDTDKLIF; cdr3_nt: TGTGCCTGTGACCCTGGGGGATACGACACCGATAAACTCATCTTT